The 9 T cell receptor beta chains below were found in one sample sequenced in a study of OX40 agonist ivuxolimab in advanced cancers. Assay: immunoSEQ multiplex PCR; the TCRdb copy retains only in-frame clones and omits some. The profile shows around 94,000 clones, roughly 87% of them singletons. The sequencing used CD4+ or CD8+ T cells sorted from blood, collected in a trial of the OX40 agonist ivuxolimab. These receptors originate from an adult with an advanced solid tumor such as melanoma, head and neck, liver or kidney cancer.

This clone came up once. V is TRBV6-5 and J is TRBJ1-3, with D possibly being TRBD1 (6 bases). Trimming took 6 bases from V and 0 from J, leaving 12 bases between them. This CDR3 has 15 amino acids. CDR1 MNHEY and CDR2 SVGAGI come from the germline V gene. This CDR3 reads CASRTGTSSGNTIYF. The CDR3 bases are TGTGCCAGCAGAACAGGGACAAGCTCTGGAAACACCATATATTTT.

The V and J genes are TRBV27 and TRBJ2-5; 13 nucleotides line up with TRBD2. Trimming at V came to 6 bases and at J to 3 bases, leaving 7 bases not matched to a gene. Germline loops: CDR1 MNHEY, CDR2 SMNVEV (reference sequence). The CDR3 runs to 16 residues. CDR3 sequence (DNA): TGTGCCAGCAGCCAACGGGGACTAGCGGGGAAAGAGACCCAGTACTTC. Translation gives CASSQRGLAGKETQYF.

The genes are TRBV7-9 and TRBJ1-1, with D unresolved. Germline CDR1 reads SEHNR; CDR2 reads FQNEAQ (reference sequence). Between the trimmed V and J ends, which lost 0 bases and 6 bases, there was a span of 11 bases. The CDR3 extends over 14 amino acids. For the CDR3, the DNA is TGTGCCAGCAGCTTAGCGGATGGTCGAGCTGAAGCTTTCTTT. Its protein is CASSLADGRAEAFF.

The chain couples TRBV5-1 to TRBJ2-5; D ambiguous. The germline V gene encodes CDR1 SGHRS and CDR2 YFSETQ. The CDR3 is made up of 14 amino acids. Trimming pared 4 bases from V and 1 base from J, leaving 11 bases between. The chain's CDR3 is CASSPAELQETQYF. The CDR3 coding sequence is TGCGCCAGCAGCCCTGCGGAGCTCCAAGAGACCCAGTACTTC. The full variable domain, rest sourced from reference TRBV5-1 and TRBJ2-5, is KAGVTQTPRYLIKTRGQQVTLSCSPISGHRSVSWYQQTPGQGLQFLFEYFSETQRNKGNFPGRFSGRQFSNSRSEMNVSTLELGDSALYLCASSPAELQETQYFGPGTRLLVL.

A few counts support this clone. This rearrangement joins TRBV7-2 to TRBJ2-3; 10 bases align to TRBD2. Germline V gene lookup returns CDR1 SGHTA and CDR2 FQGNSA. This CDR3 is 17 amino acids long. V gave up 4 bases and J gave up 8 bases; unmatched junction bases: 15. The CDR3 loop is CASSSRRPSGGSGTQYF. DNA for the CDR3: TGTGCCAGCAGCTCCCGTCGGCCTAGCGGGGGTTCGGGTACGCAGTATTTT.

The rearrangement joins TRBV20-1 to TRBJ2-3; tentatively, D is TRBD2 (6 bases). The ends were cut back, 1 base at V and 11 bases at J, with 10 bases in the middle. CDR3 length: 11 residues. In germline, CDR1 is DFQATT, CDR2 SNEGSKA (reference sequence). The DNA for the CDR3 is TGCAGTGCTAGAGTTTTGGGGGGGCAGTATTTT. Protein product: CSARVLGGQYF.

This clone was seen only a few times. The CDR3 spells CASSDRDGGSPLHF. CDR3 nucleotides: TGTGCCAGCAGTGACAGGGACGGTGGTTCACCCCTCCACTTT. The chain combines TRBV6-1 with TRBJ1-6, with D maybe TRBD1 (5 bases). Germline values: CDR1 MNHNS, CDR2 SASEGT. The CDR3 has 14 residues. Trimming took off 3 bases at V and 9 bases at J, with 12 bases between the two ends.

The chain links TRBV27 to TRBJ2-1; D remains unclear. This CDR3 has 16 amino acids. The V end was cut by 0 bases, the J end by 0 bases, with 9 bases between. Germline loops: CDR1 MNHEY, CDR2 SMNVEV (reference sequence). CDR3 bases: TGTGCCAGCAGTTTATCGGGCAGCTACTCCTACAATGAGCAGTTCTTC. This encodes CASSLSGSYSYNEQFF.

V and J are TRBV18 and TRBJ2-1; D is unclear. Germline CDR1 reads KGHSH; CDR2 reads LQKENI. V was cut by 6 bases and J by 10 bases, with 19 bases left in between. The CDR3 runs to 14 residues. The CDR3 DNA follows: TGTGCCAGCTCCCCAGGCCCAGAAGGGTGGGAGCAGTTCTTC. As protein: CASSPGPEGWEQFF. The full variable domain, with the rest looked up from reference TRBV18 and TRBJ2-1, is NAGVMQNPRHLVRRRGQEARLRCSPMKGHSHVYWYRQLPEEGLKFMVYLQKENIIDESGMPKERFSAEFPKEGPSILRIQQVVRGDSAAYFCASSPGPEGWEQFFGPGTRLTVL.